This T cell receptor beta chain was identified in a study of T cell responses to AZD1222 COVID-19 vaccine. General study findings and limits: Among the donors, most were white British and more were female, and clonal diversity was possibly underestimated. At study baseline, merely roughly 6 AZD1222 recipients were seropositive. An increase in Spike-specific TCR breadth and depth was observed after two AZD1222 doses. Close to half of spike-specific TCRs reportedly recognize unmutated variant regions.

Details on this clone: Its antigen is undetermined.

Repertoires were generated with immunoSEQ multiplex PCR, while TCRdb's copy carries only in-frame clones and drops some. The sample carries roughly 200,000 clones, roughly 94% recorded once. CDR3 size: 15 residues. The junction had 9 bases not matched to a gene; V was cut back by 5 bases and J by 3 bases. CDR1 and CDR2 from the germline V gene are SGHDN and FVKESK. The specimen was peripheral blood, collected 28 days after the second dose of the MenACWY control vaccine. This rearrangement joins TRBV14 to TRBJ1-1; 7 bases align to TRBD1. This TCR derives from an adult who received the MenACWY meningococcal vaccine as a control. The CDR3 loop reads CASSIRTGGHTEAFF. CDR3 bases: TGTGCCAGCAGCATACGGACAGGAGGGCACACTGAAGCTTTCTTT.